The present T cell receptor (beta chain) was sequenced within a study of siplizumab effects on memory and regulatory T cells. TCRdb keeps only in-frame clones here, not all; method: immunoSEQ multiplex PCR. The table includes roughly 82,000 clones, roughly 87% detected once. The V end was cut by 5 bases, the J end by 6 bases, with 22 bases between. CDR1 is MNHEY, CDR2 SMNVEV, per germline (reference sequence). The CDR3 has 17 residues. Remarks on this clone: Its antigen is not identified.

General study results and limits: Siplizumab significantly decreased alloreactive sequences from unstimulated CD4+ memory cells. Naive T cells seemed more diverse than memory cells; they also seemed major alloresponse contributors. Suppressive capability of dividing Tregs from siplizumab cultures went unverified.

The sequence derives from a human donor in good health. Sample: Tregs sorted from blood. The chain joins TRBV27 to TRBJ1-4; a possible D gene is TRBD1 (5 bases). The CDR3 DNA follows: TGTGCCAGCAGTCCATGGCCCCACCTCGACAGTTATGAAAAACTGTTTTTT. Residues: CASSPWPHLDSYEKLFF. Together with reference TRBV27 and TRBJ1-4, the CDR3 gives the full variable domain: EAQVTQNPRYLITVTGKKLTVTCSQNMNHEYMSWYRQDPGLGLRQIYYSMNVEVTDKGDVPEGYKVSRKEKRNFPLILESPSPNQTSLYFCASSPWPHLDSYEKLFFGSGTQLSVL.